These 2 T cell receptor beta chains were all obtained from the same sample, sequenced in a study of shared clonotypes between healthy human individuals. The protocol was immunoSEQ multiplex PCR, while the TCRdb copy is restricted to in-frame clones and leaves out a portion. This repertoire shows roughly 480,000 clones, around three quarters found once; its top ten account for about 12%. Specimen: PBMCs. Every receptor here comes from a middle-aged woman in good health. Some clones in this sample may be carry-over from other donors' samples.

This chain joins TRBV7-2 and TRBJ2-7; 9 positions agree with TRBD2. Germline-derived CDR1 and CDR2 are SGHTA and FQGNSA. V lost 1 base and J lost 6; bases outside the gene matches: 10. The CDR3 contains 16 residues. This CDR3 is CASSLDAGGPPSEQYF. The CDR3 DNA reads TGTGCCAGCAGCTTAGATGCGGGAGGGCCCCCAAGCGAGCAGTACTTC.

The chain combines TRBV5-4 with TRBJ2-5; the match to TRBD2 covers 8 bases. Trimming at V came to 9 bases and at J to 4 bases, leaving 8 bases not matched to a gene. Germline V lookup: CDR1 SGHNT, CDR2 YYREEE (reference sequence). The CDR3 is 13 amino acids. The chain's CDR3 is CATNIAGLETQYF. For the CDR3, the DNA is TGTGCCACCAACATAGCGGGATTAGAGACCCAGTACTTC.